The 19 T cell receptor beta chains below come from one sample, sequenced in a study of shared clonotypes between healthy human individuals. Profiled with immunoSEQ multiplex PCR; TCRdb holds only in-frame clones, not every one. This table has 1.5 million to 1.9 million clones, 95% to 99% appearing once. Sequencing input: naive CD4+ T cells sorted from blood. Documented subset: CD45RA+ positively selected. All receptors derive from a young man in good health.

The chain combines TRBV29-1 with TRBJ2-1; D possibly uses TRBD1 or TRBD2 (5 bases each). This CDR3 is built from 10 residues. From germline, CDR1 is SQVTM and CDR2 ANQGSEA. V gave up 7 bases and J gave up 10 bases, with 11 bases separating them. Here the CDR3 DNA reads TGCAGCGGCCTTGGGACCGAGCAGTTCTTC. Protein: CSGLGTEQFF.

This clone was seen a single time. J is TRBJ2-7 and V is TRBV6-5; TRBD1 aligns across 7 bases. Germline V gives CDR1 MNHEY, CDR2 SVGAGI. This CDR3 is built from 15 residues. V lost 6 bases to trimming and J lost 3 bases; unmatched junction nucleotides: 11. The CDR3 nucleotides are TGTGCCAGCAGCGTAACCGGGACAGATTACTACGAGCAGTACTTC. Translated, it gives CASSVTGTDYYEQYF.

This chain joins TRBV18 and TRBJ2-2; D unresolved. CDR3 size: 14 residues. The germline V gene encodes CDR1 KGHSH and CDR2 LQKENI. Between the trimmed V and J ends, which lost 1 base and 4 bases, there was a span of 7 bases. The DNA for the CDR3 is TGTGCCAGCTCACCACAGACTGCCACCGGGGAGCTGTTTTTT. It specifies CASSPQTATGELFF.

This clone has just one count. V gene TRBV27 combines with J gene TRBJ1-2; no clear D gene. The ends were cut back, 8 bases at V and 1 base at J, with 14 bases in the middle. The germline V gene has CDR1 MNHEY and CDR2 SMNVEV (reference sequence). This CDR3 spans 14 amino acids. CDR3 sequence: CASGRLAGNYGYTF. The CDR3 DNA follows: TGTGCCAGCGGCCGGTTGGCGGGTAACTATGGCTACACCTTC.

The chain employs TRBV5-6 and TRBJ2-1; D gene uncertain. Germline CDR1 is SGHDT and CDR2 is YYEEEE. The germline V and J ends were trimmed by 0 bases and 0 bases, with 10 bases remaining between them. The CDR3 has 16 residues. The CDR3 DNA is TGTGCCAGCAGCTTGGTTCGCAGAGCCTCCTACAATGAGCAGTTCTTC. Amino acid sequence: CASSLVRRASYNEQFF.

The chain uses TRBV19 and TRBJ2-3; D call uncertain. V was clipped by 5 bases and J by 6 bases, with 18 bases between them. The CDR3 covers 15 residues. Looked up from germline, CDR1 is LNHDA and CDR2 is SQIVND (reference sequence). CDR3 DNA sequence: TGTGCCAGTAGTCTTACTCTCGGGCCACACGATACGCAGTATTTT. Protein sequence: CASSLTLGPHDTQYF.

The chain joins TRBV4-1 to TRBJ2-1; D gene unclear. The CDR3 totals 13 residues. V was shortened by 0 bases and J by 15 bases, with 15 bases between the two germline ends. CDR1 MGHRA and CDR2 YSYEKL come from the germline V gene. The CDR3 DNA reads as TGCGCCAGCAGCCAAGAATGGGCCGCCCAAACGTTCTTC. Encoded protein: CASSQEWAAQTFF.

As DNA, the CDR3 is TGTGCCAGCAGCTTTAGGGGCGCAGATACGCAGTATTTT. Its protein product is CASSFRGADTQYF. The chain links TRBV7-8 to TRBJ2-3; D perhaps matches TRBD1 (5 bases). This CDR3 is 13 amino acids long. Per the germline V gene, CDR1 is SGHVS and CDR2 is FQNEAQ. V was trimmed by 3 bases and J by 4 bases, leaving 8 bases between them. The whole variable domain, filled in from reference TRBV7-8 and TRBJ2-3, reads GAGVSQSPRYKVAKRGQDVALRCDPISGHVSLFWYQQALGQGPEFLTYFQNEAQLDKSGLPSDRFFAERPEGSVSTLKIQRTQQEDSAVYLCASSFRGADTQYFGPGTRLTVL.

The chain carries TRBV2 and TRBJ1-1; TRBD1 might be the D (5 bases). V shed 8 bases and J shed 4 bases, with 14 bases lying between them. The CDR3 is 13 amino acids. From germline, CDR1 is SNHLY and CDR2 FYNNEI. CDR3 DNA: TGTGCCAGCCAAACAGGCTACGGCACTGAAGCTTTCTTT. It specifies CASQTGYGTEAFF.

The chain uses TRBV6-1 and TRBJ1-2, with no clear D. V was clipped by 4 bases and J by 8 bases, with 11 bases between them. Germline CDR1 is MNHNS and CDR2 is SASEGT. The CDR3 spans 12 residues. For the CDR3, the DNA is TGTGCCAGCAGTGTAGCGATCGGCGGCTACACCTTC. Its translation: CASSVAIGGYTF.

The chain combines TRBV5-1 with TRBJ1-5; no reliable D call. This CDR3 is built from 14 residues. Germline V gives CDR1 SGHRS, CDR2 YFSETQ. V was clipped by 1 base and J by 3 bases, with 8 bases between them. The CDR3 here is CASSLTPDNQPQHF. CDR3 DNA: TGCGCCAGCAGCTTGACCCCGGACAATCAGCCCCAGCATTTT.

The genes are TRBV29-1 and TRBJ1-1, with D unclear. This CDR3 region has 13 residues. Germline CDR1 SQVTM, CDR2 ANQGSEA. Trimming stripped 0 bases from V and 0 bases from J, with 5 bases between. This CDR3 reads CSVEDQVNTEAFF. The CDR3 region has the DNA TGCAGCGTTGAAGATCAAGTGAACACTGAAGCTTTCTTT.

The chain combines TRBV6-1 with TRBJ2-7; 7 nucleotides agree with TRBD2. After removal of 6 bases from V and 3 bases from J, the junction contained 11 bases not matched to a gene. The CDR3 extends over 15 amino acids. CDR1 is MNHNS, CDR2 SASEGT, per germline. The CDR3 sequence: CASSVGRGSHYEQYF. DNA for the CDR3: TGTGCCAGCAGCGTGGGGAGGGGATCCCACTACGAGCAGTACTTC.

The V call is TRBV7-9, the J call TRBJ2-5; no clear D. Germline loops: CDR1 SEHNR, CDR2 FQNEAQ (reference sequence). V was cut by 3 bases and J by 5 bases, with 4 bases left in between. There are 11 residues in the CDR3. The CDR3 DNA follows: TGTGCCAGCAGCTTTGTGGAGACCCAGTACTTC. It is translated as CASSFVETQYF.

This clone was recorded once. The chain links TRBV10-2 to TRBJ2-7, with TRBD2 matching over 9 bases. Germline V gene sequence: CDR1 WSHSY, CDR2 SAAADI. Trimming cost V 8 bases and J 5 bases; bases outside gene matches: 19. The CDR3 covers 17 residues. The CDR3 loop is CASRPAGQAGGYHEQYF. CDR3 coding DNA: TGCGCCAGCCGGCCCGCGGGCCAAGCGGGAGGTTACCACGAGCAGTACTTC.

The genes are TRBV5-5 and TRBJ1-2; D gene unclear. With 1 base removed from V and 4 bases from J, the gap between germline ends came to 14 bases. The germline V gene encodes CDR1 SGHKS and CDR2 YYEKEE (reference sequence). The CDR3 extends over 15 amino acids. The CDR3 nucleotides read TGTGCCAGCAGCTTGTACGGTCCGGAGGGCTATGGCTACACCTTC. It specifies CASSLYGPEGYGYTF.

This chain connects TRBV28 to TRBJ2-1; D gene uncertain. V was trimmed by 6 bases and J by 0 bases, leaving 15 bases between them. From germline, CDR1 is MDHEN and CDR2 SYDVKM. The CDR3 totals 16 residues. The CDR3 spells CASSSLAIISYNEQFF. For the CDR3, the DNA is TGTGCCAGCAGCTCCCTGGCCATTATCTCCTACAATGAGCAGTTCTTC.

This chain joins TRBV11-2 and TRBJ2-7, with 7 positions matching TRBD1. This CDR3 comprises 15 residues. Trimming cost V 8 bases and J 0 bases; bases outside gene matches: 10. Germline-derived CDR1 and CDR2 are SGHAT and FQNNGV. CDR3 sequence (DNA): TGTGCCAGCCGGAAGATCGGACAGGCCTCCTACGAGCAGTACTTC. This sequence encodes CASRKIGQASYEQYF.

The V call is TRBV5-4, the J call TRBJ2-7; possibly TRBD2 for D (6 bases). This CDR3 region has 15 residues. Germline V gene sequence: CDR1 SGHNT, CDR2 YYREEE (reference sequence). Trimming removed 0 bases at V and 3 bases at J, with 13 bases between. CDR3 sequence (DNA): TGTGCCAGCAGCTTGGTCGGCCGCGGGGACTACGAGCAGTACTTC. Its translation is CASSLVGRGDYEQYF.